This T cell receptor (beta chain) derives from a study of T cells in Graves' hyperthyroidism and ophthalmopathy. This clonotype has at least ten counts. Amplification yielded TCR beta CDR3 regions, with RNA transcripts as the source. With the HTBI primer set, the TCR CDR3 went through a first round of RT-PCR. Each CDR3 protein gets one entry after TCRdb re-called the multiplex PCR reads with MiXCR. The table has around 600,000 distinct CDR3 sequences, approximately 15% seen once. Exclusion of a patient resulted from uncontrolled infection, other autoimmune disease, pregnancy or lactation. The CDR3 has 11 residues. Trimming pared 8 bases from V and 3 bases from J, leaving 7 bases between. The V gene's germline CDR1 is SNHLY and CDR2 FYNNEI.

Input material: blood. The chain carries TRBV2 and TRBJ1-2; D unresolved. This TCR was sampled from a woman between 40 and 50 years old with Graves' ophthalmopathy. The CDR3 loop reads CASGSDYGYTF. The DNA for the CDR3 is TGTGCCAGCGGGAGCGACTATGGCTACACCTTC.